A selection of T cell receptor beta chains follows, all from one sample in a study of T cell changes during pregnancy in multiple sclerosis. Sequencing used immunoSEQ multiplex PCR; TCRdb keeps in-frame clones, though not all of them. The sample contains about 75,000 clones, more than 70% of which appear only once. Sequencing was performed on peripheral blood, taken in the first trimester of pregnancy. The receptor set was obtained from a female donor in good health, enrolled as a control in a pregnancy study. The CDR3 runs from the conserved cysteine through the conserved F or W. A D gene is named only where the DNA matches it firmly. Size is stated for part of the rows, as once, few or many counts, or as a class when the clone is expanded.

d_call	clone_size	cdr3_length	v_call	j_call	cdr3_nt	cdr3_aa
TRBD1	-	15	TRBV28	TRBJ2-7	TGTGCCAGCACCCCCGGGACAGCCTCTTACGAGTGGCAGTACTTC	CASTPGTASYEWQYF
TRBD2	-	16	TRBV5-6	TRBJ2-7	TGTGCCAGCAGCGCACCGCGGGGGGCGGGCGTCTACGAGCAGTACTTC	CASSAPRGAGVYEQYF
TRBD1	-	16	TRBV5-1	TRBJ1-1	TGCGCCAGCAGCTTGGGCCAGGGGGCTTGGTACACTGAAGCTTTCTTT	CASSLGQGAWYTEAFF
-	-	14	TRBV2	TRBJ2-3	TGTGCCAGCAGTGAAGCGCCGGGGAGATATACGCAGTATTTT	CASSEAPGRYTQYF
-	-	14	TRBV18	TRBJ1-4	TGTGCCAGCTCACCAGGGACATTTAATGAAAAACTGTTTTTT	CASSPGTFNEKLFF
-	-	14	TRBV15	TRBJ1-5	TGTGCCACCGGTAGGGCGGGGAGCAATCAGCCCCAGCATTTT	CATGRAGSNQPQHF
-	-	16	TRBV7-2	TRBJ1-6	TGTGCCAGCAGCCCAGGAGGGCAGGGCCGCGGTTCACCCCTCCACTTT	CASSPGGQGRGSPLHF
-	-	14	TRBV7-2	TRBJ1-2	TGTGCCAGCCAGGGAAATCTAAGACAAGCTGGCTACACCTTC	CASQGNLRQAGYTF
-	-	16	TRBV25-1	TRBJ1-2	TGTGCCAGCAGTGACTCCAACGGGGACACGATATATGGCTACACCTTC	CASSDSNGDTIYGYTF
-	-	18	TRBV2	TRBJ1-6	TGTGCCAGCAGGGGTCCCGGGACATTGAGCTCCTATAATTCACCCCTCCACTTT	CASRGPGTLSSYNSPLHF
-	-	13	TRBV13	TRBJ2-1	TGTGCCAGCAGACCCACCCCGGGGGATGAGCAGTTCTTC	CASRPTPGDEQFF
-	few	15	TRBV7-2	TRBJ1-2	TGTGCCAGCAGCTTAGCGGGTCAGGCTAACTATGGCTACACCTTC	CASSLAGQANYGYTF
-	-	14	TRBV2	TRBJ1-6	TGTGCCAGCAGATCGGGACTATATAATTCACCCCTCCACTTT	CASRSGLYNSPLHF
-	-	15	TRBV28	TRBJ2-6	TGTGCCAGCAGTTTTTTCGGGAGCGGGGCCAACGTCCTGACTTTC	CASSFFGSGANVLTF
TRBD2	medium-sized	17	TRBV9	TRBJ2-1	TGTGCCAGCAGCCCTACTAACCGGGGGGGCTACTACAATGAGCAGTTCTTC	CASSPTNRGGYYNEQFF
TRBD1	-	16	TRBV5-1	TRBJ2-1	TGCGCCAGCAGCAGGACAGGGGACATCTCCTACAATGAGCAGTTCTTC	CASSRTGDISYNEQFF
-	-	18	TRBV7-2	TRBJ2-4	TGTGCCAGCAGCTCCCTGTGGGGTGGGCAACGGGGCAAAAACATTCAGTACTTC	CASSSLWGGQRGKNIQYF
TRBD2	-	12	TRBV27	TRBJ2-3	TGTGCCAGCAGATTCCCTAGCGGGGATCAGTATTTT	CASRFPSGDQYF